The next 21 T cell receptor beta chains were all read from a single sample in a study of control samples from healthy donors and cancer patients. Data came from immunoSEQ multiplex PCR; TCRdb stores just in-frame clones and leaves some out. The sample yields more than 95,000 clones, more than 85% seen once. Sample: blood. All receptors derive from a man between 18 and 35 years old in good health.

The J gene is TRBJ1-1, the V gene TRBV27; D not resolved. CDR1 and CDR2 from the germline V gene are MNHEY and SMNVEV (reference sequence). CDR3 length equals 14 residues. V was shortened by 0 bases and J by 1 base, with 6 bases between the two germline ends. The CDR3: CASSLSRPNTEAFF. The DNA for the CDR3 is TGTGCCAGCAGTTTATCACGTCCGAACACTGAAGCTTTCTTT.

This chain joins TRBV2 and TRBJ1-5; 10 positions match TRBD1. The CDR3 covers 15 residues. The germline CDR1 and CDR2 sequences are SNHLY and FYNNEI. Unmatched junction bases numbered 4, after V lost 3 bases and J lost 5 bases. CDR3 protein: CASSDGTGVDQPQHF. The CDR3 DNA reads as TGTGCCAGCAGTGATGGGACAGGGGTGGATCAGCCCCAGCATTTT.

This chain joins TRBV6-6 and TRBJ2-6; no reliable D call. The ends were cut back, 0 bases at V and 4 bases at J, with 10 bases in the middle. The CDR3 runs to 16 residues. Germline V gene sequence: CDR1 MNHNY, CDR2 SVGAGI (reference sequence). The CDR3 spells CASSYSLNTGANVLTF. CDR3 sequence (DNA): TGTGCCAGCAGTTACTCGCTCAATACCGGGGCCAACGTCCTGACTTTC.

The chain uses TRBV5-6 and TRBJ1-1, with no clear D. V was clipped by 7 bases and J by 5 bases, with 18 bases between them. The CDR3 runs to 14 residues. Germline CDR1 SGHDT, CDR2 YYEEEE. The chain's CDR3 is CASRPQARKTEAFF. The CDR3 DNA sequence: TGTGCCAGCCGGCCCCAGGCTCGGAAGACTGAAGCTTTCTTT.

The V gene is TRBV7-8, the J gene TRBJ2-1; D may match TRBD1 or TRBD2 (5 bases each). Trimming pared 5 bases from V and 4 bases from J, leaving 12 bases between. The CDR3 loop spans 14 amino acids. From germline, CDR1 is SGHVS and CDR2 FQNEAQ. CDR3 in amino acids: CASSLHWGYNEQFF. CDR3 DNA sequence: TGTGCCAGCAGCCTACATTGGGGGTACAATGAGCAGTTCTTC.

V usage is TRBV3-1 (or the pseudogene TRBV3-2) and J usage is TRBJ1-1; 8 nucleotides agree with TRBD1. Germline V gene sequence: CDR1 LGHDT, CDR2 YNNKEL (reference sequence). The CDR3 length is 16 residues. V shed 1 base, J shed 11 bases, and the junction held 15 bases outside the gene matches. CDR3 in amino acids: CASSQVQGGHRGTAFF. CDR3 DNA sequence: TGTGCCAGCAGCCAAGTCCAGGGGGGCCACAGGGGGACCGCTTTCTTT.

This chain links TRBV19 with TRBJ2-2, with TRBD2 matching 13 bases. The trim removed 1 base at V and 5 bases at J, leaving 4 bases unmatched. Germline V gives CDR1 LNHDA, CDR2 SQIVND (reference sequence). The CDR3 sequence is 17 residues long. The CDR3 loop is CASSIGLAGGRTGELFF. DNA of the CDR3: TGTGCCAGTAGTATAGGACTAGCGGGAGGACGGACCGGGGAGCTGTTTTTT.

CDR3 coding DNA: TGTGCCAGCAGCCAAGGATCGACTAAGCGAGGCTACACCTTC. Translation: CASSQGSTKRGYTF. The chain links TRBV14 to TRBJ1-2; D not certain. Germline assignment: CDR1 SGHDN and CDR2 FVKESK. V dropped 1 base and J dropped 8 bases, with 14 bases sitting between them. The CDR3 covers 14 residues.

J is TRBJ1-2 and V is TRBV2, with D perhaps matching TRBD1 (6 bases). Looked up from germline, CDR1 is SNHLY and CDR2 is FYNNEI. The V and J ends lost 4 bases and 2 bases respectively, with 8 bases between them. The CDR3 totals 13 residues. CDR3 residues: CASSGTANYGYTF. Written as DNA, the CDR3 is TGTGCCAGCAGTGGGACAGCCAACTATGGCTACACCTTC. The variable domain in full, with the rest retrieved from reference TRBV2 and TRBJ1-2, is EPEVTQTPSHQVTQMGQEVILRCVPISNHLYFYWYRQILGQKVEFLVSFYNNEISEKSEIFDDQFSVERPDGSNFTLKIRSTKLEDSAMYFCASSGTANYGYTFGSGTRLTVV.

This chain joins TRBV5-1 and TRBJ1-4; D gene uncertain. With 2 bases removed from V and 0 bases from J, the gap between germline ends came to 8 bases. The germline CDR1 and CDR2 sequences are SGHRS and YFSETQ. The CDR3 consists of 15 residues. In DNA, the CDR3 is TGCGCCAGCAGCTTTTCGGATGCAACTAATGAAAAACTGTTTTTT. This gives the protein CASSFSDATNEKLFF.

This rearrangement joins TRBV11-2 to TRBJ1-3; 7 nucleotides agree with TRBD1. The germline gives CDR1 SGHAT, CDR2 FQNNGV. Losses at the gene ends were 4 bases for V and 11 bases for J; bases not matched to a gene: 5. The CDR3 contains 12 residues. The CDR3 spells CASSSGGTAIYF. The CDR3 bases are TGTGCCAGCAGCTCTGGAGGGACAGCCATATATTTT.

V and J are TRBV28 and TRBJ1-3, with TRBD1 as a possible D gene (5 bases). This CDR3 has 14 amino acids. Trimming pared 7 bases from V and 0 bases from J, leaving 10 bases between. Germline V gives CDR1 MDHEN, CDR2 SYDVKM. Written as DNA, the CDR3 is TGTGCCAGCACCCGGGACTCCTCTGGAAACACCATATATTTT. Encoded protein: CASTRDSSGNTIYF.

This chain connects TRBV9 to TRBJ2-2; 8 nucleotides match TRBD1. This CDR3 contains 19 residues. V gave up 0 bases and J gave up 0 bases; unmatched junction bases: 10. The germline V gene encodes CDR1 SGDLS and CDR2 YYNGEE. The DNA of the CDR3 is TGTGCCAGCAGCGTAGCTGCCTTCGGGACAGGAGCGAACACCGGGGAGCTGTTTTTT. Amino acids: CASSVAAFGTGANTGELFF. Using reference TRBV9 and TRBJ2-2 for the parts outside the CDR3, the full variable domain is DSGVTQTPKHLITATGQRVTLRCSPRSGDLSVYWYQQSLDQGLQFLIQYYNGEERAKGNILERFSAQQFPDLHSELNLSSLELGDSALYFCASSVAAFGTGANTGELFFGEGSRLTVL.

V and J are TRBV2 and TRBJ2-5; 9 positions match TRBD1. The germline V gene has CDR1 SNHLY and CDR2 FYNNEI. V was pared by 6 bases and J by 4 bases, with 6 bases of the junction left unmatched. This CDR3 is built from 14 residues. This CDR3 reads CASRGQGPRETQYF. The CDR3 DNA is TGTGCCAGCAGGGGACAGGGACCAAGAGAGACCCAGTACTTC.

The V and J genes are TRBV7-8 and TRBJ1-5; D perhaps matches TRBD1 (6 bases). The CDR3 consists of 16 residues. CDR1 is SGHVS, CDR2 FQNEAQ, per germline. V was clipped by 5 bases and J by 6 bases, with 20 bases between them. CDR3 sequence reads: CASSPLTGVSGQPQHF. CDR3 sequence (DNA): TGTGCCAGCAGCCCGCTGACAGGCGTAAGCGGTCAGCCCCAGCATTTT.

The chain recombines TRBV7-8 with TRBJ2-1; D is possibly TRBD2 (6 bases). The CDR3 is 14 amino acids. Trimming stripped 2 bases from V and 8 bases from J, with 13 bases between. From germline, CDR1 is SGHVS and CDR2 FQNEAQ. The CDR3 spells CASSLHLGGYEQFF. As DNA, the CDR3 is TGTGCCAGCAGCTTACACCTCGGGGGATATGAGCAGTTCTTC.

The J gene is TRBJ2-2, the V gene TRBV29-1, with D perhaps TRBD2 (5 bases). Germline loops: CDR1 SQVTM, CDR2 ANQGSEA. This CDR3 region has 13 residues. Trimming stripped 3 bases from V and 4 bases from J, with 9 bases between. CDR3 DNA: TGCAGCGTTGACCGCGGGTTCACCGGGGAGCTGTTTTTT. Its protein product is CSVDRGFTGELFF.

This clone was found once. The chain employs TRBV4-2 and TRBJ1-4; weak D call: TRBD1 (6 bases). V dropped 0 bases and J dropped 5 bases, with 13 bases sitting between them. CDR1 is LGHNA and CDR2 is YNFKEQ in the germline V gene. The CDR3 covers 16 residues. In nucleotides, the CDR3 is TGTGCCAGCAGCCAAGATCACAGCCAGGGGAATGAAAAACTGTTTTTT. It codes for CASSQDHSQGNEKLFF.

As DNA, the CDR3 is TGTGCCAGCAGCCAAGACATGACTGACGTGGGCTCCTACAATGAGCAGTTCTTC. It translates to CASSQDMTDVGSYNEQFF. This chain links TRBV3-1 (or the pseudogene TRBV3-2) with TRBJ2-1, with unresolved D. The V end was cut by 0 bases, the J end by 0 bases, with 15 bases between. Germline V lookup: CDR1 LGHDT, CDR2 YNNKEL (reference sequence). The CDR3 consists of 18 residues.

A remark on this clone: This sample includes further DNA sequences coding for the same CDR3. This chain uses TRBV5-6 with TRBJ2-5; no clear D. This CDR3 has 12 amino acids. Germline values: CDR1 SGHDT, CDR2 YYEEEE. V lost 1 base and J 1 base, leaving 2 bases between the germline ends. This chain's CDR3 is CASSLPQETQYF. The CDR3 nucleotides read TGTGCCAGCAGCTTGCCCCAAGAGACCCAGTACTTC.

The chain uses TRBV28 and TRBJ2-5; 9 positions match TRBD1. There are 14 residues in the CDR3. Germline CDR1 reads MDHEN; CDR2 reads SYDVKM. The V segment lost 4 bases and the J segment 5 bases; nucleotides outside the gene matches: 5. The CDR3 DNA follows: TGTGCCAGCAGTTGGACAGGGGTGGGGGAGACCCAGTACTTC. The encoded protein is CASSWTGVGETQYF.